The clone carrying this T cell receptor (beta chain) was observed many times. Its antigen is not identified. Trimming stripped 5 bases from V and 0 bases from J, with 13 bases between. From germline, CDR1 is DFQATT and CDR2 SNEGSKA (reference sequence). This CDR3 has 14 amino acids. The data belong to a study of early T cells in non-severe SARS-CoV-2 infection. Study background: Unsorted whole blood bulk RNA was sequenced, with unpaired chains.

General study findings and limits: VDJdb matching, biased toward anti-spike CD8 responses, missed private and CD4 specificities.

Unique molecular identifiers were added to individual cDNA molecules. TCRdb independently ran MiXCR on the 5' RACE reads; one entry per CDR3 protein. The table shows about 30,000 distinct CDR3 sequences, with approximately 5.9% occurring only once. Sequencing was carried out using whole blood. This sequence joins TRBV20-1 and TRBJ2-5; D possibly uses TRBD1 or TRBD2 (5 bases each). The clonotype was recovered from an adult who was a healthcare worker with PCR-confirmed SARS-CoV-2 infection or an uninfected control (not recorded which). CDR3 DNA: TGCAGTGCTCCCCGGGACGGCCACCAAGAGACCCAGTACTTC. This codes for CSAPRDGHQETQYF.